Sequencing of this T cell receptor beta chain was carried out in a study of blood T cell repertoires in COVID-19. Study overall: The samples span acute and convalescent COVID-19 from the United States, Italy and Spain. Sources were T cells, B-cell-depleted T cells, or PBMCs; the material itself was cDNA or gDNA.

As processed by the authors: Estimates of nucleated cell counts were drawn from the amplification of reference gene primers. The protocol was immunoSEQ multiplex PCR, while the TCRdb copy is restricted to in-frame clones and leaves out a portion. That table furnishes V, J and clone size, whereas the DNA furnished D and trimming. The sample shows 60,000 to 95,000 clones, around nine tenths of them seen only once. Germline V lookup: CDR1 SGHNT, CDR2 YENEEA. The CDR3 is 16 residues long. Trimming cost V 4 bases and J 7 bases; bases outside gene matches: 13. Sequenced: peripheral blood. This TCR came from a human donor in a cohort sampled during active COVID-19. V gene TRBV11-3 combines with J gene TRBJ2-1, with 7 bases lining up with TRBD1. The CDR3 region is CASSSTGTDTFNEQFF. The CDR3 bases are TGTGCCAGCAGCTCAACCGGGACAGACACTTTTAATGAGCAGTTCTTC.